The TCR beta chain described here comes from a study of blood T cell repertoires in COVID-19. Trimming shortened V by 3 bases and J by 2 bases, and 11 bases separated the two germline ends. The CDR3 is made up of 14 amino acids. In germline, CDR1 is DFQATT, CDR2 SNEGSKA (reference sequence). Under the authors' procedure: The authors estimated nucleated cell counts from reference gene primer amplification. Using immunoSEQ multiplex PCR, the repertoire was profiled, and TCRdb retains in-frame clones only, with some absent. The V and J calls and clone size were taken over from that table, and D and trimming were inferred from the DNA. The sample has some 250,000 clones, about 80% seen once.

This chain joins TRBV20-1 and TRBJ1-3; D uncertain. The sequencing sample was made of PBMCs or T cells enriched from blood (not recorded which). The TCR comes from a man between 40 and 49 years old who had recovered from COVID-19. The CDR3 DNA reads TGCAGTGCTAGTTTCCCCAGTACTGGAAACACCATATATTTT. It encodes CSASFPSTGNTIYF.